These 17 T cell receptor beta chains originate from one sample sequenced in a study of T-cell memory formation after mild COVID-19. In TCRdb, the 5' RACE reads were re-called with MiXCR into one record per CDR3 protein. Here the sample spans hundreds of thousands of distinct CDR3 sequences, around 20% being singletons. Sequenced material: PBMCs or a T cell subset sorted from them (not recorded which). The receptors shown here come from an adult woman who had mild COVID-19 (a few samples of this study predate the infection). Cell type and time point are not known.

The chain has TRBV5-5 and TRBJ2-3; weak D call: TRBD1 (6 bases). The CDR3 length is 15 residues. In germline, CDR1 is SGHKS, CDR2 YYEKEE (reference sequence). V shed 0 bases and J shed 6 bases, with 14 bases lying between them. CDR3 loop: CASSLGSTGGDTQYF. CDR3 coding DNA: TGTGCCAGCAGCTTGGGCTCGACAGGCGGGGATACGCAGTATTTT.

The chain carries TRBV6-5 and TRBJ2-1; 9 bases are shared with TRBD1. The junction had 8 bases not matched to a gene; V was cut back by 2 bases and J by 6 bases. Germline values: CDR1 MNHEY, CDR2 SVGAGI. The CDR3 extends over 16 amino acids. As DNA, the CDR3 is TGTGCCAGCAGTTACGGTGGGTGGGACAGGGCCAATGAGCAGTTCTTC. Protein product: CASSYGGWDRANEQFF.

The genes are TRBV29-1 and TRBJ1-5; D may be TRBD1 (5 bases). Trimming left V 6 bases short and J 10 bases short, with 16 bases between. CDR3 length: 12 residues. Germline V gene sequence: CDR1 SQVTM, CDR2 ANQGSEA. The CDR3 DNA sequence: TGCAGCGTCTCCGACAGCCTGGGACCCCAGCATTTT. Translation: CSVSDSLGPQHF.

DNA for the CDR3: TGTGCCAGCAGCCCCCGCATGGGACTCCAGAATTACGAGCAGTACTTC. Protein product: CASSPRMGLQNYEQYF. The chain employs TRBV7-9 and TRBJ2-7; D is perhaps TRBD2 (6 bases). The V end lost 5 bases, the J end lost 4 bases, and 21 bases lay between the germline ends. CDR1 and CDR2 from the germline V gene are SEHNR and FQNEAQ (reference sequence). The CDR3 is made up of 16 amino acids.

This clonotype came up a few times. This chain joins TRBV6-2 or TRBV6-3 and TRBJ2-3; the match to TRBD2 covers 11 bases. Germline V gene lookup returns CDR1 MNHEY and CDR2 SVGEGT. V gave up 4 bases and J gave up 1 base; unmatched junction bases: 4. The CDR3 spans 16 residues. The DNA of the CDR3 is TGTGCCAGCAGTTGGAGACTAGCGGGGCGCACAGATACGCAGTATTTT. Its translation: CASSWRLAGRTDTQYF.

V and J are TRBV12-3 or TRBV12-4 and TRBJ2-1; D is ambiguous. V dropped 6 bases and J dropped 6 bases, with 6 bases sitting between them. CDR3 length: 11 residues. CDR3 loop: CASRGSNEQFF. The DNA of the CDR3 is TGTGCCAGCAGGGGAAGCAATGAGCAGTTCTTC.

The rearrangement joins TRBV4-2 to TRBJ2-1; D gene ambiguous. The V gene's germline CDR1 is LGHNA and CDR2 YNFKEQ. There are 17 residues in the CDR3. Trimming took off 1 base at V and 0 bases at J, with 13 bases between the two ends. The CDR3 region has the DNA TGTGCCAGCAGCCAAGGGGGTCCTAGGAGCTCCTACAATGAGCAGTTCTTC. It codes for CASSQGGPRSSYNEQFF.

This clonotype was seen more than once but under ten times. The chain carries TRBV30 and TRBJ2-7, with 9 bases lining up with TRBD1. This CDR3 region has 15 residues. Germline V CDR1 and CDR2: GTSNPN, SVGIG (reference sequence). Losses at the gene ends were 0 bases for V and 5 bases for J; bases not matched to a gene: 8. The CDR3 sequence is CAWSVPDRGFHEQYF. The CDR3 region has the DNA TGTGCCTGGAGTGTACCGGACAGGGGCTTCCACGAGCAGTACTTC. The whole variable domain, filled in from reference TRBV30 and TRBJ2-7, reads SQTIHQWPATLVQPVGSPLSLECTVEGTSNPNLYWYRQAAGRGLQLLFYSVGIGQISSEVPQNLSASRPQDRQFILSSKKLLLSDSGFYLCAWSVPDRGFHEQYFGPGTRLTVT.

The chain is built from TRBV6-5 and TRBJ2-2; TRBD2 aligns across 9 bases. The V and J ends lost 2 bases and 3 bases, in that order; junction bases with no gene match: 10. This CDR3 comprises 18 residues. CDR1 is MNHEY, CDR2 SVGAGI, per germline. In DNA form, the CDR3 reads TGTGCCAGCAGTTACCCCCTGAGACTAGCGGACCACACCGGGGAGCTGTTTTTT. This encodes CASSYPLRLADHTGELFF.

This clonotype was observed a handful of times. The chain carries TRBV3-1 and TRBJ1-5, with D maybe TRBD1 (5 bases). CDR1 and CDR2 (germline): LGHDT, YNNKEL (reference sequence). V was shortened by 9 bases and J by 0 bases, with 9 bases between the two germline ends. The CDR3 is 13 amino acids. CDR3 nucleotides: TGTGCCAGTTCTGGGGCTAGCAATCAGCCCCAGCATTTT. Translation gives CASSGASNQPQHF.

In this sample, this clonotype turned up a few times. J is TRBJ2-1 and V is TRBV6-1; weak D call: TRBD1 (6 bases). V lost 8 bases to trimming and J lost 7 bases, with 21 bases between them. Germline lookup yields CDR1 MNHNS and CDR2 SASEGT. This CDR3 is built from 15 residues. This chain's CDR3 is CASADVPGHYNEQFF. In DNA, the CDR3 is TGTGCCAGCGCCGATGTCCCGGGACACTATAATGAGCAGTTCTTC.

The chain is built from TRBV21-1 and TRBJ2-7; the table's TRBD2 call for D was not verified on the DNA. TRBV21-1 is a recognized pseudogene. The CDR3 is 11 amino acids. The CDR3 reads CASRGGSEQYF. As DNA, the CDR3 is TGTGCCAGCAGGGGCGGGAGCGAGCAGTACTTC.

This chain connects TRBV7-6 to TRBJ2-1; D remains unclear. The CDR3 is made up of 11 amino acids. V lost 6 bases to trimming and J lost 10 bases, with 10 bases between them. Germline V lookup: CDR1 SGHVS, CDR2 FNYEAQ. The CDR3: CASRGVGEQFF. DNA of the CDR3: TGTGCCAGCAGAGGTGTCGGGGAGCAGTTCTTC. The whole variable domain, remainder taken from reference TRBV7-6 and TRBJ2-1, is GAGVSQSPRYKVTKRGQDVALRCDPISGHVSLYWYRQALGQGPEFLTYFNYEAQQDKSGLPNDRFSAERPEGSISTLTIQRTEQRDSAMYRCASRGVGEQFFGPGTRLTVL.

CDR3 residues: CASSVTQGISGNTIYF. CDR3 bases: TGTGCCAGCAGCGTGACACAGGGGATCTCTGGAAACACCATATATTTT. The chain carries TRBV11-2 and TRBJ1-3; 7 bases fit TRBD1. CDR3 length: 16 residues. The V segment lost 5 bases and the J segment 0 bases; nucleotides outside the gene matches: 7. Per the germline V gene, CDR1 is SGHAT and CDR2 is FQNNGV.

The chain has TRBV12-5 and TRBJ1-5; TRBD1 is a possible D gene (6 bases). With 5 bases removed from V and 0 bases from J, the gap between germline ends came to 11 bases. Germline loops: CDR1 LGHNT, CDR2 FRNRAP. The CDR3 covers 15 residues. CDR3 nucleotides: TGTGCTAGTGGTCCATCAGGGGTTAGCAATCAGCCCCAGCATTTT. This translates into CASGPSGVSNQPQHF.

CDR3 nucleotides: TGTGCCACCAGTGCGGAGGGGACGAACACCGGGGAGCTGTTTTTT. Protein sequence: CATSAEGTNTGELFF. The chain employs TRBV24-1 and TRBJ2-2; a possible D gene is TRBD2 (6 bases). CDR3 length equals 15 residues. V lost 5 bases, J lost 0 bases, and 9 bases lay in between. Germline values: CDR1 KGHDR, CDR2 SFDVKD.

This clonotype was detected only a few times. This chain links TRBV3-1 with TRBJ1-5, with 7 nucleotides matching TRBD1. Germline trimming cut 3 bases from V and 4 bases from J; bases unmatched to any gene: 0. The CDR3 runs to 13 residues. Germline lookup yields CDR1 LGHDT and CDR2 YNNKEL (reference sequence). The chain's CDR3 is CASSQTGNQPQHF. The CDR3, as DNA: TGTGCCAGCAGCCAGACAGGGAATCAGCCCCAGCATTTT.